This T cell receptor (beta chain) was documented in a study of blood T cell repertoires in COVID-19 (TCRdb year 2020). As for the study more broadly: The collaborator samples originated in the United States, Italy and Spain and spanned the acute and convalescent phases of COVID-19. The prospective study material was composed of cDNA or gDNA derived from T cells, B-cell-depleted T cells, or PBMCs. Subjects who had been exposed to COVID-19, were actively infected with it, or had recovered from it provided the deeply sampled blood TCRbeta repertoires that made up the dataset. The repertoires were released in a freely available public database meant as a resource for research on the immune response to SARS-CoV-2. Samples came from the ongoing ImmuneRACE study (first 160 participants) plus 1,254 subjects from 6 global collaborators. A de-identified subject ID, COVID-19 status, age in years and sex were almost always included in the sample metadata. HLA class I and class II types, where available, came from metadata supplied by the sample provider rather than from assay-based typing.

The immunoSEQ Assay, a bias-controlled multiplex PCR, was used to amplify TCRbeta CDR3 regions from genomic DNA. The study's processing was this. The number of nucleated cells in each sample was estimated from the amplification of reference gene primers within the assay. To quantify the absolute abundance of each unique TCRbeta CDR3 rearrangement, sequence reads were collapsed and filtered. Productive Simpson clonality was computed per sample as the square root of Simpson's diversity index over productive rearrangements. Here the immuneACCESS table is served through TCRdb, limited to in-frame sequences with V and J called. Missing clones are a known gap in these copies; in checked studies unresolved V genes cover under half, and the rest lacks a known reason. The V and J calls and clone size are taken from that table; D and trimming were inferred from the DNA. This sample gives roughly 120,000 clones in total; 85% of them show up just once. The ten largest account for approximately 1.5% of the sample.

Collaborating institutions collected whole blood in K2EDTA tubes following their own protocols. For TCRbeta analysis, collaborators shipped samples as frozen whole blood, isolated PBMCs, or DNA extracted from either of those sample types. Beyond this particular receptor, the publication reports: The amount of clinical and demographic metadata varied by source and participant and was provided uncurated.

The CDR3 runs 13 amino acids, cysteine and phenylalanine included. Left in the record is the CDR3 DNA by itself, 39 bases read in frame from the first base. Between the V and J ends, shortened by 5 bases and 2 bases respectively, the junction contains 10 bases. Reading the germline V gene gives CDR1 SGHRS and CDR2 YFSETQ. Worth noting for this clone: What this receptor recognizes is not known. There are no base qualities to consult, and no much larger clone falls within one base.

Sequencing was done on a sample of peripheral blood. The V and J segments used are TRBV5-1 and TRBJ2-5; a tentative D call is TRBD2 (6 bases match). The receptor was derived from a man between 35 and 55 years old with acute or convalescent COVID-19. The CDR3 corresponds to CASRPGTQETQYF. The sequence in DNA is TGCGCCAGCAGACCTGGGACTCAAGAGACCCAGTACTTC.